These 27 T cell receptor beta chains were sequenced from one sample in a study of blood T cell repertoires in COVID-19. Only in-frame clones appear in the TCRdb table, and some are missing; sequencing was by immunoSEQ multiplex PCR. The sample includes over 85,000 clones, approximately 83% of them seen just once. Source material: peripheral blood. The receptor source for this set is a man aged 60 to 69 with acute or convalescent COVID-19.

CDR3 nucleotide sequence: TGTGCCAGCAGCTTAGAAGCAGGGAATCAGCCCCAGCATTTT. Translated, it gives CASSLEAGNQPQHF. The rearrangement links TRBV7-8 to TRBJ1-5, with D tentatively TRBD1 (5 bases). Germline assignment: CDR1 SGHVS and CDR2 FQNEAQ. CDR3 length: 14 residues. V lost 1 base and J lost 4, with 8 bases in between.

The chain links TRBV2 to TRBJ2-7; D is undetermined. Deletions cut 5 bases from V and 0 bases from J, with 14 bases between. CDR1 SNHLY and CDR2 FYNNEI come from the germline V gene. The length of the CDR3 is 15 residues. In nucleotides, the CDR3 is TGTGCCAGCAGTTCTTCTACTCTCTACTCCTACGAGCAGTACTTC. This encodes CASSSSTLYSYEQYF.

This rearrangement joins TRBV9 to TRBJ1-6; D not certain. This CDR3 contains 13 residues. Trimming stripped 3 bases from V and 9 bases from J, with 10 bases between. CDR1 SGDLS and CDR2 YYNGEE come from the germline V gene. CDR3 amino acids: CASSGSHGSPLHF. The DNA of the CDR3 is TGTGCCAGCAGCGGGAGCCACGGTTCACCCCTCCACTTT.

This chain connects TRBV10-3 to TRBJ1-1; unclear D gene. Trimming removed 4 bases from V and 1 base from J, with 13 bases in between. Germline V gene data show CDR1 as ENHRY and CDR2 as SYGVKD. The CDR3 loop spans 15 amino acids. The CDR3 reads CAISASAGENTEAFF. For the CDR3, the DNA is TGTGCCATCAGTGCGTCGGCAGGCGAGAACACTGAAGCTTTCTTT.

CDR3 region: CASSGGTAYTDTQYF. In DNA form, the CDR3 reads TGCGCCAGCAGCGGCGGGACAGCCTACACAGATACGCAGTATTTT. This rearrangement joins TRBV5-1 to TRBJ2-3, with D maybe TRBD1 (7 bases). Germline loops: CDR1 SGHRS, CDR2 YFSETQ. Trimming stripped 4 bases from V and 2 bases from J, with 14 bases between. The CDR3 has 15 residues.

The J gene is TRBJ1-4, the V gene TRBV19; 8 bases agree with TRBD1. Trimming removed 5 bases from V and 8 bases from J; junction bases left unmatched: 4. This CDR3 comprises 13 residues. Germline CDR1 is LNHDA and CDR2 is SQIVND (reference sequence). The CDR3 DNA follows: TGTGCCAGTAGTGGGCAGGGGGCGGAAAAACTGTTTTTT. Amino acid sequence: CASSGQGAEKLFF.

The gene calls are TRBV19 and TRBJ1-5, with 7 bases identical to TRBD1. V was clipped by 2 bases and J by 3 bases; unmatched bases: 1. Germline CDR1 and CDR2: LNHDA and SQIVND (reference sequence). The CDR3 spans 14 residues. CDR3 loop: CASSIQGVNQPQHF. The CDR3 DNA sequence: TGTGCCAGTAGTATACAGGGGGTCAATCAGCCCCAGCATTTT.

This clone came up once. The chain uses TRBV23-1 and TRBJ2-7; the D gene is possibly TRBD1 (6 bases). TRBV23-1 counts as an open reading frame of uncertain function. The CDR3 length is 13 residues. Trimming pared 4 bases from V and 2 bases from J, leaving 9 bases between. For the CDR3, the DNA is TGCGCCAGCAGTCCACGGGACACCTACGAGCAGTACTTC. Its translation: CASSPRDTYEQYF.

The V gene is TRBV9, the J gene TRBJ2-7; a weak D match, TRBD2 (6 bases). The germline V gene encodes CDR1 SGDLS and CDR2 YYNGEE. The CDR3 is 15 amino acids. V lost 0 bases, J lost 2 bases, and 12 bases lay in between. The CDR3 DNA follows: TGTGCCAGCAGCGTAGATGGGGAGGTGACCTACGAGCAGTACTTC. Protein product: CASSVDGEVTYEQYF.

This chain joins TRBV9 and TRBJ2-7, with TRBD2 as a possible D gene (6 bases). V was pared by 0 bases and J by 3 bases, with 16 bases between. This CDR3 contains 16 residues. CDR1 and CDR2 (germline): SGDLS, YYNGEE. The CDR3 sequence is CASSVGGGEPIYEQYF. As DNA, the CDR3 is TGTGCCAGCAGCGTAGGAGGAGGGGAGCCGATCTACGAGCAGTACTTC.

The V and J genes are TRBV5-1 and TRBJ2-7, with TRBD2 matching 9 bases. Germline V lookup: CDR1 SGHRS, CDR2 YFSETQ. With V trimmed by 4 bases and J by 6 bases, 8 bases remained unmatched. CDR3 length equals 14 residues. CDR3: CASSEGLAASEQYF. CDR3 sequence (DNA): TGCGCCAGCAGCGAGGGACTAGCTGCGTCCGAGCAGTACTTC.

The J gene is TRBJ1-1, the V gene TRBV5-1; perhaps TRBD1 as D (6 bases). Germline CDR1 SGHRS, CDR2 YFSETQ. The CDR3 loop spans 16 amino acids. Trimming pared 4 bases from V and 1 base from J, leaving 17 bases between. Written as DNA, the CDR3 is TGCGCCAGCAGCACCGGACAGACCTCGAGGAACACTGAAGCTTTCTTT. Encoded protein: CASSTGQTSRNTEAFF.

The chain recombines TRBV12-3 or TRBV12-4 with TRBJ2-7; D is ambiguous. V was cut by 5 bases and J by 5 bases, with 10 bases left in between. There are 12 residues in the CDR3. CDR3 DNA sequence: TGTGCCAGCAGTCTAGGCCCGGACGAGCAGTACTTC. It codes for CASSLGPDEQYF.

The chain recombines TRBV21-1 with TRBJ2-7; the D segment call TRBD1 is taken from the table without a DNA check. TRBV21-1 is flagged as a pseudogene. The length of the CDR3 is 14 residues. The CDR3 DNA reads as TGTGCCAGCAATCGGGACAGGGGGCTCTACGAGCAGTACTTC. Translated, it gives CASNRDRGLYEQYF.

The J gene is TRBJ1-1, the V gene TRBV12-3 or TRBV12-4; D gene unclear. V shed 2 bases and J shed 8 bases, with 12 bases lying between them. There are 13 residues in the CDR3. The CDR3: CASSLTSAAEAFF. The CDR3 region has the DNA TGTGCCAGCAGTTTAACCTCGGCGGCAGAAGCTTTCTTT.

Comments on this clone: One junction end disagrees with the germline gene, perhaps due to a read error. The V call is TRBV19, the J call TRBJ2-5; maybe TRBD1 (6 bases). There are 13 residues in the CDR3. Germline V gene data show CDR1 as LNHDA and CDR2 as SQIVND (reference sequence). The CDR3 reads CASSTGWAETQYF. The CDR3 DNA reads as TGTGCCAGCAGTACAGGGTGGGCAGAGACCCAGTACTTC. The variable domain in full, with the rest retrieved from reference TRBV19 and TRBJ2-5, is DGGITQSPKYLFRKEGQNVTLSCEQNLNHDAMYWYRQDPGQGLRLIYYSQIVNDFQKGDIAEGYSVSREKKESFPLTVTSAQKNPTAFYLCASSTGWAETQYFGPGTRLLVL.

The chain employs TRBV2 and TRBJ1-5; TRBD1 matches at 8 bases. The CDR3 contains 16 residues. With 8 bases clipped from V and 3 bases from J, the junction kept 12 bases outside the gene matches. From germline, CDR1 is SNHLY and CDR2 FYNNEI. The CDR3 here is CASARGPDRANQPQHF. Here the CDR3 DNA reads TGTGCCAGCGCAAGGGGTCCGGACAGGGCCAATCAGCCCCAGCATTTT.

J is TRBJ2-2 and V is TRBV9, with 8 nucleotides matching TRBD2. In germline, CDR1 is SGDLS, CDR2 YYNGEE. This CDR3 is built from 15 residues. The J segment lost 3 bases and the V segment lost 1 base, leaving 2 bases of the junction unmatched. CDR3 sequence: CASSVSGGHTGELFF. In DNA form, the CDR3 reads TGTGCCAGCAGCGTATCGGGGGGGCACACCGGGGAGCTGTTTTTT. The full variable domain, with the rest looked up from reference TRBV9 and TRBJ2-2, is DSGVTQTPKHLITATGQRVTLRCSPRSGDLSVYWYQQSLDQGLQFLIQYYNGEERAKGNILERFSAQQFPDLHSELNLSSLELGDSALYFCASSVSGGHTGELFFGEGSRLTVL.

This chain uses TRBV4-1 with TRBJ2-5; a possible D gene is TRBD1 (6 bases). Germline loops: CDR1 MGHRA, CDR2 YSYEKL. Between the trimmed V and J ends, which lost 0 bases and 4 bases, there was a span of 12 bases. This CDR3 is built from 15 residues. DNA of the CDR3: TGCGCCAGCAGCCAAGAATCTAGGGGGAGAGAGACCCAGTACTTC. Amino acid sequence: CASSQESRGRETQYF.

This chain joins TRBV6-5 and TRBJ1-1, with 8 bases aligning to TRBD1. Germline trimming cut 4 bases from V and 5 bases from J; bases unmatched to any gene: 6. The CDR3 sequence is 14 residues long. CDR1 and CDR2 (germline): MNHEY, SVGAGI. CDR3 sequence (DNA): TGTGCCAGCAGTTTCCGGACAGGGCGAACTGAAGCTTTCTTT. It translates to CASSFRTGRTEAFF.

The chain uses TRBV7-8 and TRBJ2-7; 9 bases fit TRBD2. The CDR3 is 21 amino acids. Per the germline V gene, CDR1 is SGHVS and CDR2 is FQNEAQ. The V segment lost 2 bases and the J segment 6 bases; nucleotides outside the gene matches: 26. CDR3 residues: CASSLFPYSFPYSGRRCEQYF. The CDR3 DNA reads TGTGCCAGCAGCTTATTCCCATATTCCTTCCCGTATAGCGGGAGAAGATGCGAGCAGTACTTC.

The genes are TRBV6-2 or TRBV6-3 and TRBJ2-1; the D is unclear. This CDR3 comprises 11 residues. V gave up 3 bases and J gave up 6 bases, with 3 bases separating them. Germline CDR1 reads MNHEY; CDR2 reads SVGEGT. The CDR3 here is CASSYINEQFF. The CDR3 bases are TGTGCCAGCAGTTATATCAATGAGCAGTTCTTC.

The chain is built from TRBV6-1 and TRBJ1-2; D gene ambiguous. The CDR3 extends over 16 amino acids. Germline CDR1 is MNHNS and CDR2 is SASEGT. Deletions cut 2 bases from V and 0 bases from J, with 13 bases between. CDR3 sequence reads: CASSEHPGFSNYGYTF. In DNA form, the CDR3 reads TGTGCCAGCAGTGAACACCCAGGATTTTCTAACTATGGCTACACCTTC.

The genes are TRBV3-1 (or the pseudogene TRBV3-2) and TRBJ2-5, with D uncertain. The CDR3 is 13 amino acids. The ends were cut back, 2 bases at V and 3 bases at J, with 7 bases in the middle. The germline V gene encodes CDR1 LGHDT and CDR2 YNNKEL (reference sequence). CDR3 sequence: CASSQNREETQYF. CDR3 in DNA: TGTGCCAGCAGCCAAAACCGGGAAGAGACCCAGTACTTC.

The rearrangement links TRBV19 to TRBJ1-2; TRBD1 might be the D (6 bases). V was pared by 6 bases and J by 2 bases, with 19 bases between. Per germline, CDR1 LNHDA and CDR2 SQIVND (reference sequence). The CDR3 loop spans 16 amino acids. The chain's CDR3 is CASSGQKERGNYGYTF. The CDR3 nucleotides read TGTGCCAGTAGCGGACAGAAGGAAAGGGGGAACTATGGCTACACCTTC.

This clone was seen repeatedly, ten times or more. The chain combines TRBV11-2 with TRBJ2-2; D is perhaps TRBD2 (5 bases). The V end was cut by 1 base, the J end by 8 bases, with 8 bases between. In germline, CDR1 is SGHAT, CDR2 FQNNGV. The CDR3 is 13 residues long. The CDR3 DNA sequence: TGTGCCAGCAGCTTAGTTGGGGAGGGGGAGCTGTTTTTT. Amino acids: CASSLVGEGELFF.

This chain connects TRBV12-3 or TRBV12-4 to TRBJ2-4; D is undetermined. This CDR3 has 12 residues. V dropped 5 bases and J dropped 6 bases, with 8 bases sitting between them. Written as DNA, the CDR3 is TGTGCCAGCAGTCCTCTCCCAAACATTCAGTACTTC. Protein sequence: CASSPLPNIQYF.